Below, one T cell receptor (beta chain) is given with its context. This sample is drawn from a study of control samples from healthy donors and cancer patients. The table came from immunoSEQ multiplex PCR; TCRdb's copy has only in-frame clones and leaves some out. This sample has 100,000 to 150,000 clones; 85% to 95% occur once, and the top ten carry 0.5% to 0.7%. The V gene's germline CDR1 is SGHRS and CDR2 YFSETQ. J was trimmed by 5 bases and V by 5 bases; bases with no gene match: 4. This CDR3 is 13 amino acids long. This TCR derives from a man aged 80 or over with head and neck cancer. The chain uses TRBV5-1 and TRBJ1-1, with 9 bases fitting TRBD1. Material for sequencing was PBMCs. In DNA form, the CDR3 reads TGCGCCAGCAGATTAGACAGGGGGACTGAAGCTTTCTTT. Its protein product is CASRLDRGTEAFF.